This T cell receptor beta chain was sequenced in a study of cytomegalovirus exposure and HLA in healthy donors. Both 60 Vbeta primers and 13 Jbeta primers went into the PCR. How the authors handled the data: About 11 million shared chains were among the roughly 80 million unique TCR beta chains that a later analysis counted. The protocol was immunoSEQ multiplex PCR, while the TCRdb copy is restricted to in-frame clones and leaves out a portion. The V and J calls and clone size are taken from that table; D and trimming were inferred from the DNA. This sample carries more than 200,000 clones, approximately 81% of them seen once, and the ten largest clones take around 1.4%. The CDR3 runs 16 residues. The V gene's germline CDR1 is MNHEY and CDR2 SVGAGI. V was clipped by 2 bases and J by 7 bases, with 17 bases between them.

Sequenced sample: PBMCs. The TCR comes from a human donor in good health. V is TRBV6-5 and J is TRBJ2-2; D ambiguous. Written as DNA, the CDR3 is TGTGCCAGCAGTTACCAGGTGACGGCCCCTCGCGGGGAGCTGTTTTTT. Its translation: CASSYQVTAPRGELFF.